Each of the 7 T cell receptor beta chains below was sequenced from the same sample in a study of regulatory T cells in long-lasting Graves disease. Library construction for TCR beta used iRepertoire HTBI primers and Arm-PCR of CDR3 regions. TCRdb processed the multiplex PCR reads anew with MiXCR; each CDR3 protein has one entry. This table holds 600,000 to 650,000 distinct CDR3 sequences, under 20% found once. Documented time point: newly diagnosed GD, antithyroid drugs for less than 3 months. Making the TCR library involved RNA that had been extracted from PBMCs. In addition, the sample was reused for a study of T cells in Graves' hyperthyroidism and ophthalmopathy.

The sample here was peripheral blood mononuclear cells (PBMCs), taken at new diagnosis, from a patient treated with antithyroid drugs. The receptors originated from a young woman with Graves disease.

This clonotype occurred many times. The rearrangement uses TRBV7-8 and TRBJ2-7; TRBD2 is a possible D gene (5 bases). Trimming took 1 base from V and 2 from J, leaving 12 bases between them. The germline V gene encodes CDR1 SGHVS and CDR2 FQNEAQ. This CDR3 is 15 amino acids long. DNA for the CDR3: TGTGCCAGCAGCTTAGGAGTTGGAGGCCCCTACGAGCAGTACTTC. Encoded protein: CASSLGVGGPYEQYF.

Here the CDR3 reads CASSTRGGHVNEQYF. The CDR3 bases are TGTGCCAGCAGCACCCGTGGGGGGCATGTGAACGAGCAGTACTTC. V is TRBV7-3 and J is TRBJ2-7; D tentatively reads TRBD1 or TRBD2 (6 bases each). The CDR3 totals 15 residues. Germline CDR1 SGHTA, CDR2 FQGTGA. Between the trimmed V and J ends, which lost 5 bases and 5 bases, there was a span of 19 bases.

By sample share, this clonotype is large. The chain joins TRBV7-2 to TRBJ2-3, with 12 bases lining up with TRBD2. The ends lost 5 bases at V and 4 bases at J; junction bases unmatched: 7. The CDR3 spans 16 residues. Germline V gene sequence: CDR1 SGHTA, CDR2 FQGNSA. This CDR3 reads CASSPLAGGGSDTQYF. DNA of the CDR3: TGTGCCAGCAGCCCCCTAGCGGGAGGGGGGTCAGATACGCAGTATTTT. Variable domain in full (rest from reference TRBV7-2 and TRBJ2-3): GAGVSQSPSNKVTEKGKDVELRCDPISGHTALYWYRQSLGQGLEFLIYFQGNSAPDKSGLPSDRFSAERTGGSVSTLTIQRTQQEDSAVYLCASSPLAGGGSDTQYFGPGTRLTVL.

The chain recombines TRBV28 with TRBJ1-4; possibly TRBD1 for D (5 bases). This CDR3 has 15 amino acids. Germline CDR1 is MDHEN and CDR2 is SYDVKM. V was pared by 5 bases and J by 0 bases, with 10 bases between. DNA for the CDR3: TGTGCCAGCAGTCCATCACAGGCAACTAATGAAAAACTGTTTTTT. Protein product: CASSPSQATNEKLFF.

This clonotype was seen at least ten times. The CDR3 spells CASSLSVNEQFF. Written as DNA, the CDR3 is TGTGCCAGCAGTTTATCGGTCAATGAGCAGTTCTTC. The gene calls are TRBV28 and TRBJ2-1; D call uncertain. Germline loops: CDR1 MDHEN, CDR2 SYDVKM. Trimming stripped 1 base from V and 6 bases from J, with 4 bases between. This CDR3 has 12 residues.

This clonotype has a count of ten or more. This chain uses TRBV6-2 or TRBV6-3 with TRBJ2-1; D call uncertain. Trimming cost V 4 bases and J 11 bases, with 15 bases left between them. The CDR3 contains 13 residues. Germline assignment: CDR1 MNHEY and CDR2 SVGEGT. CDR3 residues: CASSSTLDSQQFF. CDR3 sequence (DNA): TGTGCCAGCAGTTCGACCCTGGATAGTCAGCAGTTCTTC.

The V gene is TRBV28, the J gene TRBJ1-5; TRBD1 matches 8 bases. Germline CDR1 reads MDHEN; CDR2 reads SYDVKM. The CDR3 is 15 residues long. V trimming: 8 bases; J trimming: 11 bases; junction bases outside the gene matches: 17. CDR3 DNA: TGTGCCAGCTATGTGGCAGGGGGCCGATTGATGGCCCAGCATTTT. Translated, it gives CASYVAGGRLMAQHF. The whole variable domain, remainder taken from reference TRBV28 and TRBJ1-5, is DVKVTQSSRYLVKRTGEKVFLECVQDMDHENMFWYRQDPGLGLRLIYFSYDVKMKEKGDIPEGYSVSREKKERFSLILESASTNQTSMYLCASYVAGGRLMAQHFGDGTRLSIL.